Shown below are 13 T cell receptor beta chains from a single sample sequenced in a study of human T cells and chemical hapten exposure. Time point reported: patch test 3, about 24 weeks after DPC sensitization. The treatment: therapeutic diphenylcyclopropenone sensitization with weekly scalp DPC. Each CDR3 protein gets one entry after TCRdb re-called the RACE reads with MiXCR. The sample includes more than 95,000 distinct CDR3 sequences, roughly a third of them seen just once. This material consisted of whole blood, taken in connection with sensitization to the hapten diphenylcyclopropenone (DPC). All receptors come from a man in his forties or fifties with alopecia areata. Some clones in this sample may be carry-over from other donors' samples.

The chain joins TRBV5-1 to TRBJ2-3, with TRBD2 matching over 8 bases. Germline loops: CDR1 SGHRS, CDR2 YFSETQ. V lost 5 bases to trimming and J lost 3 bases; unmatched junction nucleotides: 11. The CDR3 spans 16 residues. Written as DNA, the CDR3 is TGCGCCAGCAGGCTCCCGGAGGGCGGGAGGACAGATACGCAGTATTTT. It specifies CASRLPEGGRTDTQYF.

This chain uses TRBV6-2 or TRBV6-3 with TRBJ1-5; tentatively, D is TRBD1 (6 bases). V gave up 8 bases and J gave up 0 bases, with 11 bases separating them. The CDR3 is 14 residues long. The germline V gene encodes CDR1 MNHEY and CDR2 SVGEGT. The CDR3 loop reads CASQGLNSNQPQHF. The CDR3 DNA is TGTGCCAGCCAGGGGTTGAATAGCAATCAGCCCCAGCATTTT.

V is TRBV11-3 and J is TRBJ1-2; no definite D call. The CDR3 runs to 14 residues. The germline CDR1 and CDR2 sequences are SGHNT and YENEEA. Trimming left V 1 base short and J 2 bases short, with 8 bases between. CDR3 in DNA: TGTGCCAGCAGCTTAGTGTCGGGGAACTATGGCTACACCTTC. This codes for CASSLVSGNYGYTF.

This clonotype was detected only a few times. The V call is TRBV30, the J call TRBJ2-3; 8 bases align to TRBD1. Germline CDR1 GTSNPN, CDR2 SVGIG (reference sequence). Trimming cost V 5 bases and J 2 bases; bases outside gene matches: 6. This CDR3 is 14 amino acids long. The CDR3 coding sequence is TGTGCCTGGTCCGGGACAGGCCTCACAGATACGCAGTATTTT. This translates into CAWSGTGLTDTQYF. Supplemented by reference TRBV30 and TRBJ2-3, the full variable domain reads SQTIHQWPATLVQPVGSPLSLECTVEGTSNPNLYWYRQAAGRGLQLLFYSVGIGQISSEVPQNLSASRPQDRQFILSSKKLLLSDSGFYLCAWSGTGLTDTQYFGPGTRLTVL.

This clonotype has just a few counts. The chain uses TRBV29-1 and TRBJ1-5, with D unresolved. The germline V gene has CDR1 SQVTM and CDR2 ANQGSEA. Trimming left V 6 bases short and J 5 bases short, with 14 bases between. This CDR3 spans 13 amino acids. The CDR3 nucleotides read TGCAGCGTGGGTTCAGCCCCGGATCAGCCCCAGCATTTT. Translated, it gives CSVGSAPDQPQHF.

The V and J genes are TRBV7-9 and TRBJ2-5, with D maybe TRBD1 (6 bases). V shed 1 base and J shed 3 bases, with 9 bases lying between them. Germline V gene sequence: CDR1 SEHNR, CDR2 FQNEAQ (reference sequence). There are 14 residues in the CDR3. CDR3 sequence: CASSLGGQEETQYF. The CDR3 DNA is TGTGCCAGCAGCTTAGGGGGGCAGGAAGAGACCCAGTACTTC.

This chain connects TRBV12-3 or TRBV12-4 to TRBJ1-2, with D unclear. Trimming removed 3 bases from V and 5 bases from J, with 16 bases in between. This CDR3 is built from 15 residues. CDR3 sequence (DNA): TGTGCCAGCAGTTTGAGTCTTGGCAGTAGATATGGCTACACCTTC. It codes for CASSLSLGSRYGYTF.

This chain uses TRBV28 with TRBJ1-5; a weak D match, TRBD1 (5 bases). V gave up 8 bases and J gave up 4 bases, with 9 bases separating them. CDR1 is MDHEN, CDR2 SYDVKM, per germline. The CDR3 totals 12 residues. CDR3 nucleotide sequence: TGTGCCAGCCGGGGGGTGAATCAGCCCCAGCATTTT. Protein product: CASRGVNQPQHF.

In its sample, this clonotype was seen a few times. The CDR3 sequence: CASRPTGTAALGTQYF. As DNA, the CDR3 is TGTGCCAGCAGACCGACCGGGACGGCCGCTCTCGGTACGCAGTATTTT. V and J are TRBV12-3 or TRBV12-4 and TRBJ2-3, with D possibly called TRBD1 or TRBD2 (5 bases each). The CDR3 has 16 residues. The V gene lost 6 bases and the J gene lost 8 bases, with 24 bases spanning the gap.

The CDR3 DNA reads as TGCGCCAGCAGGGGGACAGACACAGATACGCAGTATTTT. It encodes CASRGTDTDTQYF. The V call is TRBV5-1, the J call TRBJ2-3; 7 positions match TRBD1. Germline CDR1 SGHRS, CDR2 YFSETQ. This CDR3 spans 13 amino acids. The junction had 2 bases not matched to a gene; V was cut back by 5 bases and J by 2 bases.

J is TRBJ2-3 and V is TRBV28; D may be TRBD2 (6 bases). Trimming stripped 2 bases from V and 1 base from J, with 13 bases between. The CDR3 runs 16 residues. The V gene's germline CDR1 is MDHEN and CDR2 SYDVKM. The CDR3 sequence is CASSLPGGPGTDTQYF. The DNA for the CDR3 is TGTGCCAGCAGTTTACCCGGAGGGCCTGGCACAGATACGCAGTATTTT.

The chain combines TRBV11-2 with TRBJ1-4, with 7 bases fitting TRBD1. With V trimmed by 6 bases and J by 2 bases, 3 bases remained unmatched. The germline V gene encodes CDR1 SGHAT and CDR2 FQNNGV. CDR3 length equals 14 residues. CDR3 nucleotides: TGTGCCAGCAGTCGACAGGGCACTAATGAAAAACTGTTTTTT. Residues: CASSRQGTNEKLFF. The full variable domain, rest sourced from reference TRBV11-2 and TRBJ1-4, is EAGVAQSPRYKIIEKRQSVAFWCNPISGHATLYWYQQILGQGPKLLIQFQNNGVVDDSQLPKDRFSAERLKGVDSTLKIQPAKLEDSAVYLCASSRQGTNEKLFFGSGTQLSVL.

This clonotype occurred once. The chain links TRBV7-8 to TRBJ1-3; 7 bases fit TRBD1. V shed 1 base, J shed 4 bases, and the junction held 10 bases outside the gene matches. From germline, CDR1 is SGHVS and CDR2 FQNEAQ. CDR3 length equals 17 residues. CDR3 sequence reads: CASSLDPTGWFGNTIYF. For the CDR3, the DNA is TGTGCCAGCAGCTTAGATCCGACAGGGTGGTTCGGAAACACCATATATTTT.